These 32 T cell receptor beta chains share one sample of origin, sequenced in a study of cytomegalovirus exposure and HLA in healthy donors. The PCR used 60 Vbeta and 13 Jbeta primers. Clones were read by immunoSEQ multiplex PCR, and TCRdb kept only the in-frame ones, dropping some. The repertoire table contains some 96,000 clones. Sequencing used PBMCs. These receptors all stem from a woman aged 25-40 years in good health and CMV-seronegative.

This chain's CDR3 is CASSESGQNHEQYF. In nucleotides, the CDR3 is TGTGCCAGCAGTGAATCTGGCCAGAACCACGAGCAGTACTTC. The chain links TRBV25-1 to TRBJ2-7, with unresolved D. CDR3 length: 14 residues. Germline V lookup: CDR1 MGHDK, CDR2 SYGVNS. V dropped 1 base and J dropped 5 bases, with 12 bases sitting between them.

V gene TRBV27 combines with J gene TRBJ1-5; D might be TRBD1 (6 bases). Germline V gives CDR1 MNHEY, CDR2 SMNVEV (reference sequence). V lost 5 bases, J lost 3 bases, and 11 bases lay in between. The CDR3 length is 14 residues. The CDR3 region has the DNA TGTGCCAGCAGTCCCAGGGGTTACAATCAGCCCCAGCATTTT. Protein sequence: CASSPRGYNQPQHF.

The chain recombines TRBV7-8 with TRBJ2-1; TRBD2 matches 7 bases. Germline lookup yields CDR1 SGHVS and CDR2 FQNEAQ. The trim removed 5 bases at V and 5 bases at J, leaving 6 bases unmatched. The CDR3 has 14 residues. The CDR3 region is CASSLGLGHNEQFF. The CDR3 nucleotides read TGTGCCAGCAGCCTTGGACTAGGTCACAATGAGCAGTTCTTC.

The CDR3 spells CASSPPSGSEAFF. In nucleotides, the CDR3 is TGTGCCAGCTCACCACCGTCGGGGTCTGAAGCTTTCTTT. The chain uses TRBV18 and TRBJ1-1; no reliable D call. The CDR3 has 13 residues. Between the trimmed V and J ends, which lost 0 bases and 6 bases, there was a span of 8 bases. CDR1 and CDR2 (germline): KGHSH, LQKENI.

The gene calls are TRBV19 and TRBJ2-1; 8 bases line up with TRBD1. Germline CDR1 LNHDA, CDR2 SQIVND (reference sequence). CDR3 length: 15 amino acids. Trimming at V came to 3 bases and at J to 5 bases, leaving 6 bases not matched to a gene. The CDR3 spells CASSIRQGAHNEQFF. The CDR3 DNA reads as TGTGCCAGTAGTATCCGGCAGGGGGCCCACAATGAGCAGTTCTTC.

This rearrangement joins TRBV25-1 to TRBJ2-1; possibly TRBD1 for D (5 bases). The CDR3 spans 11 residues. Between the trimmed V and J ends, which lost 10 bases and 7 bases, there was a span of 11 bases. Germline V gene data show CDR1 as MGHDK and CDR2 as SYGVNS. CDR3 coding DNA: TGTGCCACCCGAAGGGGAAATGAGCAGTTCTTC. Translated, it gives CATRRGNEQFF.

The chain recombines TRBV27 with TRBJ2-3; D uncertain. Trimming shortened V by 2 bases and J by 7 bases, and 7 bases separated the two germline ends. The CDR3 length is 12 residues. Germline V lookup: CDR1 MNHEY, CDR2 SMNVEV (reference sequence). CDR3 residues: CASSLDSYTQYF. CDR3 nucleotide sequence: TGTGCCAGCAGTTTAGACTCGTATACGCAGTATTTT.

CDR3 residues: CASSQGREGQETQYF. The CDR3 DNA reads as TGCGCCAGCAGCCAAGGCCGGGAAGGGCAAGAGACCCAGTACTTC. V and J are TRBV5-1 and TRBJ2-5; D is possibly TRBD2 (5 bases). Germline V gene data show CDR1 as SGHRS and CDR2 as YFSETQ. With 4 bases removed from V and 2 bases from J, the gap between germline ends came to 15 bases. The CDR3 has 15 amino acids.

The chain employs TRBV18 and TRBJ2-5; 7 bases map to TRBD1. The CDR3 totals 14 residues. J was trimmed by 1 base and V by 5 bases; bases with no gene match: 4. Looked up from germline, CDR1 is KGHSH and CDR2 is LQKENI. The CDR3 nucleotides read TGTGCCAGCTCAGAACGGACAGGCCAAGAGACCCAGTACTTC. It encodes CASSERTGQETQYF.

To note about this clone: The same CDR3 can be traced to other DNA sequences in this sample. The gene calls are TRBV19 and TRBJ1-4, with 10 nucleotides matching TRBD1. Germline CDR1 LNHDA, CDR2 SQIVND (reference sequence). The CDR3 runs to 14 residues. V shed 8 bases, J shed 5 bases, and the junction held 5 bases outside the gene matches. CDR3 nucleotide sequence: TGTGCCAGTTCACCGGGACAGGGGAATGAAAAACTGTTTTTT. This sequence encodes CASSPGQGNEKLFF.

The V call is TRBV27, the J call TRBJ1-2; TRBD1 agrees at 9 bases. Germline trimming cut 5 bases from V and 4 bases from J; bases unmatched to any gene: 14. The CDR3 loop spans 17 amino acids. Germline V gene lookup returns CDR1 MNHEY and CDR2 SMNVEV (reference sequence). CDR3 in amino acids: CASSPRTGEGIGYGYTF. Written as DNA, the CDR3 is TGTGCCAGCAGTCCACGGACAGGGGAGGGTATAGGCTATGGCTACACCTTC.

V is TRBV27 and J is TRBJ1-3, with a tentative D call TRBD1 (5 bases). Germline CDR1 MNHEY, CDR2 SMNVEV (reference sequence). CDR3 size: 15 residues. Between the trimmed V and J ends, which lost 2 bases and 0 bases, there was a span of 8 bases. CDR3 nucleotides: TGTGCCAGCAGTTTAGCAGGGCTCTCTGGAAACACCATATATTTT. It is translated as CASSLAGLSGNTIYF.

V gene TRBV19 combines with J gene TRBJ2-7; 10 positions agree with TRBD1. The CDR3 consists of 16 residues. After removal of 6 bases from V and 6 bases from J, the junction contained 14 bases not matched to a gene. Per the germline V gene, CDR1 is LNHDA and CDR2 is SQIVND (reference sequence). Here the CDR3 reads CASSTTLGQGMSEQYF. CDR3 in DNA: TGTGCCAGTAGCACGACTCTGGGACAGGGGATGTCCGAGCAGTACTTC.

The chain couples TRBV11-2 to TRBJ2-7, with 9 bases identical to TRBD1. Looked up from germline, CDR1 is SGHAT and CDR2 is FQNNGV. The length of the CDR3 is 14 residues. V lost 5 bases to trimming and J lost 5 bases; unmatched junction nucleotides: 7. CDR3 DNA: TGTGCCAGCAGCCCATGGACAGGGGCCAACGAGCAGTACTTC. Its translation: CASSPWTGANEQYF.

The chain has TRBV4-1 and TRBJ2-1, with 13 bases fitting TRBD2. CDR1 MGHRA and CDR2 YSYEKL come from the germline V gene. The CDR3 runs 16 residues. Germline trimming cut 0 bases from V and 8 bases from J; bases unmatched to any gene: 4. The CDR3 reads CASSQEGTSGIDEQFF. The CDR3 DNA is TGCGCCAGCAGCCAAGAAGGGACTAGCGGGATCGATGAGCAGTTCTTC.

V gene TRBV7-2 combines with J gene TRBJ1-5, with TRBD1 matching 11 bases. Germline loops: CDR1 SGHTA, CDR2 FQGNSA. V dropped 2 bases and J dropped 6; count of bases not matched to a gene: 9. The CDR3 covers 17 residues. CDR3 sequence (DNA): TGTGCCAGCAGCTTATATGGGGGGGGACAGGGGGGTCAGCCCCAGCATTTT. Translating it yields CASSLYGGGQGGQPQHF.

The gene calls are TRBV7-2 and TRBJ2-1; D perhaps matches TRBD2 (5 bases). The V end lost 0 bases, the J end lost 6 bases, and 15 bases lay between the germline ends. From germline, CDR1 is SGHTA and CDR2 FQGNSA. The CDR3 spans 16 residues. The CDR3 here is CASSLAKTGGINEQFF. The CDR3 DNA follows: TGTGCCAGCAGCTTAGCCAAGACCGGAGGAATCAATGAGCAGTTCTTC.

V usage is TRBV27 and J usage is TRBJ1-2; 9 bases are a match to TRBD1. This CDR3 contains 16 residues. Germline V gene data show CDR1 as MNHEY and CDR2 as SMNVEV (reference sequence). The J segment lost 8 bases and the V segment lost 2 bases, leaving 12 bases of the junction unmatched. In DNA form, the CDR3 reads TGTGCCAGCAGTTTACTTTACTCCGGGACAGGGTTGGGCTACACCTTC. Translating it yields CASSLLYSGTGLGYTF.

The V call is TRBV28, the J call TRBJ1-5; tentative D call: TRBD1 (6 bases). CDR3 length equals 14 residues. Trimming pared 3 bases from V and 5 bases from J, leaving 11 bases between. Germline assignment: CDR1 MDHEN and CDR2 SYDVKM. CDR3 region: CASSLGQGYQPQHF. CDR3 DNA: TGTGCCAGCAGTTTGGGACAAGGGTATCAGCCCCAGCATTTT.

V and J are TRBV28 and TRBJ1-2, with TRBD1 matching 12 bases. CDR3 length: 15 residues. Germline CDR1 reads MDHEN; CDR2 reads SYDVKM. The ends lost 11 bases at V and 4 bases at J; junction bases unmatched: 11. CDR3 DNA sequence: TGTGCCGCTTCAACCCGGGACAGGGGGCTCTATGGCTACACCTTC. Its protein is CAASTRDRGLYGYTF.

The chain is built from TRBV4-1 and TRBJ2-7; no reliable D call. Trimming stripped 0 bases from V and 3 bases from J, with 15 bases between. This CDR3 is 16 amino acids long. From germline, CDR1 is MGHRA and CDR2 YSYEKL. The CDR3 region has the DNA TGCGCCAGCAGCCAAGAAAGCCCCTCGGCTAGCTACGAGCAGTACTTC. Encoded protein: CASSQESPSASYEQYF.

J is TRBJ2-6 and V is TRBV27; D is uncertain. Germline CDR1 reads MNHEY; CDR2 reads SMNVEV (reference sequence). The CDR3 spans 17 residues. The germline V and J ends were trimmed by 1 base and 0 bases, with 10 bases remaining between them. DNA for the CDR3: TGTGCCAGCAGTTTATACGCCAGGCTCTCTGGGGCCAACGTCCTGACTTTC. It encodes CASSLYARLSGANVLTF.

The chain couples TRBV19 to TRBJ1-5, with D uncertain. Trimming removed 3 bases at V and 5 bases at J, with 5 bases between. CDR3 length: 12 amino acids. Germline V gene sequence: CDR1 LNHDA, CDR2 SQIVND (reference sequence). CDR3 sequence: CASSIFDQPQHF. The DNA of the CDR3 is TGTGCCAGTAGTATTTTCGATCAGCCCCAGCATTTT.

CDR3 region: CASRSWCRLNGKLFF. The CDR3 DNA reads as TGTGCAAGTCGCTCGTGGTGCCGACTGAATGGAAAACTGTTTTTT. V usage is TRBV12-2 and J usage is TRBJ1-4. TRBV12-2 is labeled a pseudogene. The CDR3 is 15 amino acids.

This chain links TRBV5-5 with TRBJ2-5; tentative D call: TRBD2 (6 bases). Per the germline V gene, CDR1 is SGHKS and CDR2 is YYEKEE (reference sequence). The CDR3 has 14 residues. V dropped 0 bases and J dropped 5 bases, with 11 bases sitting between them. The CDR3 nucleotides read TGTGCCAGCAGCTTGGTGGAGGGTGCCGAGACCCAGTACTTC. This codes for CASSLVEGAETQYF. The full variable domain, its missing parts supplied by reference TRBV5-5 and TRBJ2-5, is DAGVTQSPTHLIKTRGQQVTLRCSPISGHKSVSWYQQVLGQGPQFIFQYYEKEERGRGNFPDRFSARQFPNYSSELNVNALLLGDSALYLCASSLVEGAETQYFGPGTRLLVL.

The V call is TRBV21-1, the J call TRBJ1-2; the table names TRBD1, a call not compared with the DNA. TRBV21-1 corresponds to a pseudogene. This CDR3 spans 16 amino acids. DNA of the CDR3: TGTGCCAGCAGCAAAGATCATGGGGGCAGGGACTATGGCTACACCTTC. It translates to CASSKDHGGRDYGYTF.

The chain joins TRBV7-2 to TRBJ2-7; 9 positions match TRBD2. The length of the CDR3 is 14 residues. Germline values: CDR1 SGHTA, CDR2 FQGNSA. The junction had 5 bases not matched to a gene; V was cut back by 5 bases and J by 3 bases. The CDR3 DNA follows: TGTGCCAGCAGCCCCAGCGGGGGGAACTACGAGCAGTACTTC. Translated, it gives CASSPSGGNYEQYF.

This chain links TRBV5-1 with TRBJ1-1; a weak D match, TRBD1 (5 bases). Trimming shortened V by 3 bases and J by 4 bases, and 13 bases separated the two germline ends. This CDR3 region has 14 residues. CDR1 SGHRS and CDR2 YFSETQ come from the germline V gene. The CDR3 region has the DNA TGCGCCAGCAGCTGGGATGGGGCAAGCACTGAAGCTTTCTTT. It translates to CASSWDGASTEAFF. Together with reference TRBV5-1 and TRBJ1-1, the CDR3 gives the full variable domain: KAGVTQTPRYLIKTRGQQVTLSCSPISGHRSVSWYQQTPGQGLQFLFEYFSETQRNKGNFPGRFSGRQFSNSRSEMNVSTLELGDSALYLCASSWDGASTEAFFGQGTRLTVV.

This CDR3 reads CASNRGQGGEKLFF. As DNA, the CDR3 is TGTGCCAGTAATAGGGGACAGGGTGGAGAAAAACTGTTTTTT. The rearrangement uses TRBV19 and TRBJ1-4; 9 bases map to TRBD1. V shed 7 bases and J 8 bases; nucleotides not matched to a gene: 8. CDR1 and CDR2 (germline): LNHDA, SQIVND (reference sequence). CDR3 length: 14 amino acids.

The chain carries TRBV9 and TRBJ2-4; tentatively, D is TRBD1 (5 bases). CDR1 is SGDLS, CDR2 YYNGEE, per germline. The CDR3 runs to 14 residues. With 3 bases removed from V and 0 bases from J, the gap between germline ends came to 7 bases. CDR3 coding DNA: TGTGCCAGCAGCGCAGGGCTAGCCAAAAACATTCAGTACTTC. This codes for CASSAGLAKNIQYF.

The chain links TRBV4-1 to TRBJ1-2; perhaps TRBD1 as D (5 bases). The germline gives CDR1 MGHRA, CDR2 YSYEKL. This CDR3 region has 12 residues. The ends were cut back, 4 bases at V and 7 bases at J, with 10 bases in the middle. In DNA form, the CDR3 reads TGCGCCAGCAGCCCGCAGGGTTTTGGCTACACCTTC. This codes for CASSPQGFGYTF.

The V call is TRBV6-1, the J call TRBJ2-3; a weak D match, TRBD1 (6 bases). Trimming pared 4 bases from V and 3 bases from J, leaving 8 bases between. The CDR3 contains 13 residues. Germline assignment: CDR1 MNHNS and CDR2 SASEGT. The CDR3 nucleotides read TGTGCCAGCAGTGCCGGACAGACAGATACGCAGTATTTT. This sequence encodes CASSAGQTDTQYF.